The present TCR beta chain was sequenced within a study of blood T cell repertoires in COVID-19. Overall study: T cells, B-cell-depleted T cells, or PBMCs provided the cDNA or gDNA that served as material.

Data came from immunoSEQ multiplex PCR; TCRdb stores just in-frame clones and leaves some out. Among 75,000 to 90,000 clones listed, around four fifths were seen once. The CDR3 totals 16 residues. This TCR came from an elderly man with active or convalescent COVID-19. The rearrangement uses TRBV21-1 and TRBJ2-7; TRBD1, as called in the table, went unchecked against the DNA. TRBV21-1 is termed a pseudogene. Sequencing was performed on peripheral blood. The CDR3 nucleotides read TGTGCCAGCAGCGGACGGACAGAAAGTAACTCCTACGAGCAGTACGTC. It yields the protein CASSGRTESNSYEQYV.